A selection of T cell receptor beta chains follows, all from one sample in a study of T cells in localized non-small cell lung cancer. Profiled with immunoSEQ multiplex PCR; TCRdb holds only in-frame clones, not every one. The repertoire has some 71,000 clones, just under 85% of them found once; the top ten carry roughly 13%. Sequencing used peripheral blood, obtained before any cancer treatment. These receptors were obtained from a female donor at least 60 years old with stage I lung adenocarcinoma. Both conserved end residues are part of each CDR3.

V gene: TRBV19
J gene: TRBJ1-2
CDR3 protein: CASTKGAGALLIYGYTF

V gene: TRBV5-1
J gene: TRBJ2-2
CDR3 protein: CASSLRDRAVTGELFF

V gene: TRBV9
J gene: TRBJ1-2
CDR3 protein: CASSGRGPNYGYTF

V gene: TRBV18
J gene: TRBJ1-1
CDR3 protein: CASDPGGSNRGAFF

V gene: TRBV12-5
J gene: TRBJ2-3
CDR3 protein: CASGLEPGSGRGSDTQYF

V gene: TRBV18
J gene: TRBJ1-1
CDR3 protein: CASSLGAGNTEAFF

V gene: TRBV9
J gene: TRBJ2-7
CDR3 protein: CASKRRDRDIEQYF

V gene: TRBV12-5
J gene: TRBJ2-3
CDR3 protein: CASGLDIPDTQYF

V gene: TRBV19
J gene: TRBJ1-4
CDR3 protein: CASRQAATNEKLFF

V gene: TRBV6-6
J gene: TRBJ1-3
CDR3 protein: CGSGSSGNTIYF

V gene: TRBV6-1
J gene: TRBJ1-5
CDR3 protein: CASSRGALNQPQHF

V gene: TRBV11-3
J gene: TRBJ2-3
CDR3 protein: CASSSGWIDTDTQYF

V gene: TRBV5-1
J gene: TRBJ2-1
CDR3 protein: CASTRLGSNNEQFF

V gene: TRBV10-3
J gene: TRBJ1-2
CDR3 protein: CAISEDSNYGYTF

V gene: TRBV7-2
J gene: TRBJ2-2
CDR3 protein: CASSLVGGQGKSGELFF

V gene: TRBV5-6
J gene: TRBJ2-2
CDR3 protein: CASSSGLAGRNTGELFF

V gene: TRBV5-1
J gene: TRBJ1-2
CDR3 protein: CASSLRENYGYTF

V gene: TRBV2
J gene: TRBJ1-6
CDR3 protein: CASSVSKGARNSPLHF

V gene: TRBV5-1
J gene: TRBJ1-1
CDR3 protein: CASSFPERNTEAFF

V gene: TRBV2
J gene: TRBJ2-5
CDR3 protein: CASSDRGHETQYF

V gene: TRBV6-1
J gene: TRBJ2-7
CDR3 protein: CASSGSSSYEQYF

V gene: TRBV6-6
J gene: TRBJ1-2
CDR3 protein: CAINVGATYYGYTF

V gene: TRBV6-1
J gene: TRBJ2-7
CDR3 protein: CASSPNRGSFNEQYF

V gene: TRBV27
J gene: TRBJ2-5
CDR3 protein: CASNTSGRKETQYF

V gene: TRBV19
J gene: TRBJ2-2
CDR3 protein: CASTQPGTGSGGELFF

V gene: TRBV7-9
J gene: TRBJ1-2
CDR3 protein: CASSLGISDYGYTF

V gene: TRBV14
J gene: TRBJ1-1
CDR3 protein: CASSQGTRSAFF

V gene: TRBV7-2
J gene: TRBJ1-1
CDR3 protein: CASSEQGGYTEAFF

V gene: TRBV7-8
J gene: TRBJ1-4
CDR3 protein: CASSDNSEKLFF

V gene: TRBV6-5
J gene: TRBJ1-1
CDR3 protein: CASSPGAGAFF

V gene: TRBV28
J gene: TRBJ1-2
CDR3 protein: CASSRQTYGYTF

V gene: TRBV5-4
J gene: TRBJ1-2
CDR3 protein: CASSRLGGVENGYTF

V gene: TRBV11-2
J gene: TRBJ2-7
CDR3 protein: CASSLSSEQYF

V gene: TRBV6-5
J gene: TRBJ2-1
CDR3 protein: CASRNSGGRDEQFF

V gene: TRBV10-1
J gene: TRBJ2-5
CDR3 protein: CASSGGETQYF

V gene: TRBV6-5
J gene: TRBJ2-3
CDR3 protein: CASSQQGFTDTQYF

V gene: TRBV7-3
J gene: TRBJ2-3
CDR3 protein: CASSLTRVISPTDTQYF

V gene: TRBV5-4
J gene: TRBJ2-1
CDR3 protein: CASSPETGDNEQFF

V gene: TRBV5-4
J gene: TRBJ2-5
CDR3 protein: CASSLARQETQYF

V gene: TRBV30
J gene: TRBJ1-1
CDR3 protein: CAWSPTLGGGEAFF

V gene: TRBV18
J gene: TRBJ1-3
CDR3 protein: CASSEMNTIYF

V gene: TRBV6-4
J gene: TRBJ1-1
CDR3 protein: CASALTGNTEAFF

V gene: TRBV29-1
J gene: TRBJ2-3
CDR3 protein: CSVRSSTDTQYF

V gene: TRBV5-1
J gene: TRBJ2-2
CDR3 protein: CASSEGYAGELFF

V gene: TRBV29-1
J gene: TRBJ1-3
CDR3 protein: CSVYSPGTGDGNTIYF

V gene: TRBV5-6
J gene: TRBJ2-5
CDR3 protein: CASSFSGTGETQYF

V gene: TRBV19
J gene: TRBJ2-3
CDR3 protein: CASSTRTGGIGTDTQYF

V gene: TRBV7-3
J gene: TRBJ2-1
CDR3 protein: CASSPHTYNEQFF

V gene: TRBV6-1
J gene: TRBJ1-3
CDR3 protein: CASSTGNLPGNTIYF

V gene: TRBV11-2
J gene: TRBJ1-1
CDR3 protein: CASSARTATEAFF

V gene: TRBV7-9
J gene: TRBJ2-4
CDR3 protein: CASSFGGVDIQYF

V gene: TRBV7-3
J gene: TRBJ1-2
CDR3 protein: CASSLNGQTYGYTF

V gene: TRBV5-1
J gene: TRBJ2-1
CDR3 protein: CASSLGGLAGGQNEQFF

V gene: TRBV6-6
J gene: TRBJ2-7
CDR3 protein: CASSSPGGEQYF

V gene: TRBV2
J gene: TRBJ2-7
CDR3 protein: CASSLGLAGTSEQYF

V gene: TRBV11-2
J gene: TRBJ1-2
CDR3 protein: CASSSLTNYGYTF